The clone carrying this T cell receptor beta chain occurred many times. The CDR3 runs 12 residues. V lost 0 bases and J lost 3, with 6 bases in between. Germline CDR1 reads SQVTM; CDR2 reads ANQGSEA. This specimen comes from a study of blood T cells in healthy people across ages. Primers used in a second PCR of roughly 6 to 11 cycles were a sample-barcoded 5' primer and a J-beta primer mix. A tag from a template-switch adaptor with 12 random nucleotides marked each cDNA molecule. TCRdb fed the 5' RACE reads into MiXCR, producing one record per CDR3 protein. The sample yields more than 1 million distinct CDR3 sequences, 35% to 55% seen once.

The chain uses TRBV29-1 and TRBJ2-7, with D hard to call. The specimen sequenced was blood. The receptor was derived from a woman between 55 and 75 years old in good health. This chain's CDR3 is CSVEESGYEQYF. The CDR3 coding sequence is TGCAGCGTTGAAGAATCGGGCTACGAGCAGTACTTC.